A single sample is the source of the 26 T cell receptor beta chains below, sequenced in a study of blood T cell repertoires in COVID-19 (TCRdb year 2020). The library was generated by the immunoSEQ multiplex PCR assay. TCRdb mirrors the immuneACCESS table, restricted to in-frame sequences. Some clones are absent from its copies; in checked studies, under half trace to an unresolved V gene, and the reason for the others is unknown. The sample has 150,000 to 200,000 clones on record, more than 65% of them singletons. The ten largest clones take up approximately 2.5% of the sample. The sequencing sample was made of peripheral blood. The origin of the receptors is a human donor with acute or convalescent COVID-19. The donor label of this sample is uncertain.

This clone appeared once. This chain connects TRBV18 to TRBJ1-5; 10 positions agree with TRBD1. CDR3 length: 13 residues. The germline gives CDR1 KGHSH, CDR2 LQKENI. Trimming at V came to 6 bases and at J to 8 bases, leaving 4 bases not matched to a gene. In DNA form, the CDR3 reads TGTGCCAGCTCCCAAGGACAGGGGGAGCCCCAGCATTTT. It is translated as CASSQGQGEPQHF.

V is TRBV6-1 and J is TRBJ1-1, with unresolved D. The CDR3 loop spans 17 amino acids. The germline V and J ends were trimmed by 2 bases and 2 bases, with 18 bases remaining between them. Germline V gene data show CDR1 as MNHNS and CDR2 as SASEGT. In DNA form, the CDR3 reads TGTGCCAGCAGTGAACCGCGGGAGGCAGCGAGAAACACTGAAGCTTTCTTT. Encoded protein: CASSEPREAARNTEAFF.

The chain has TRBV30 and TRBJ2-1; 7 bases are shared with TRBD2. J gave up 6 bases and V 7 bases, and 9 bases lay outside the gene matches. The CDR3 has 13 residues. Germline values: CDR1 GTSNPN, CDR2 SVGIG (reference sequence). The CDR3: CALRAGAFNEQFF. Written as DNA, the CDR3 is TGTGCCTTACGCGCGGGAGCGTTCAATGAGCAGTTCTTC. Supplemented by reference TRBV30 and TRBJ2-1, the full variable domain reads SQTIHQWPATLVQPVGSPLSLECTVEGTSNPNLYWYRQAAGRGLQLLFYSVGIGQISSEVPQNLSASRPQDRQFILSSKKLLLSDSGFYLCALRAGAFNEQFFGPGTRLTVL.

CDR3 loop: CATLNPRNTIYF. DNA for the CDR3: TGTGCCACCCTAAATCCCCGAAACACCATATATTTT. The chain recombines TRBV6-5 with TRBJ1-3, with no clear D. Germline assignment: CDR1 MNHEY and CDR2 SVGAGI. This CDR3 contains 12 residues. Deletions cut 10 bases from V and 5 bases from J, with 12 bases between.

The table lists this clone with a count of one. V usage is TRBV5-6 and J usage is TRBJ1-1, with TRBD1 matching over 7 bases. The ends lost 2 bases at V and 12 bases at J; junction bases unmatched: 13. This CDR3 has 14 amino acids. CDR1 and CDR2 (germline): SGHDT, YYEEEE. The CDR3 bases are TGTGCCAGCAGCTTTTTTACGGGACAGTCGGCGACTTTCTTT. Amino acid sequence: CASSFFTGQSATFF.

This clone was recorded a few times. The rearrangement uses TRBV6-5 and TRBJ2-7, with 7 bases that match TRBD2. The V gene's germline CDR1 is MNHEY and CDR2 SVGAGI. The CDR3 covers 15 residues. J gave up 0 bases and V 9 bases, and 11 bases lay outside the gene matches. CDR3 region: CASRPSGSPSYEQYF. Written as DNA, the CDR3 is TGTGCCAGTAGGCCTAGCGGCAGTCCCTCCTACGAGCAGTACTTC.

This chain connects TRBV11-3 to TRBJ2-1, with TRBD1 as a possible D gene (5 bases). Trimming cost V 5 bases and J 4 bases, with 15 bases left between them. CDR3 length equals 15 residues. Germline V gene data show CDR1 as SGHNT and CDR2 as YENEEA. The CDR3: CASSAGFTGYNEQFF. The CDR3 coding sequence is TGTGCCAGCAGCGCTGGATTCACAGGTTACAATGAGCAGTTCTTC.

This chain joins TRBV6-5 and TRBJ1-1; D not resolved. Germline CDR1 MNHEY, CDR2 SVGAGI. V lost 7 bases and J 1 base, leaving 10 bases between the germline ends. This CDR3 has 13 residues. The CDR3 bases are TGTGCCAGCACCGCGGGAGGGAACACTGAAGCTTTCTTT. This translates into CASTAGGNTEAFF.

The chain links TRBV7-2 to TRBJ2-2, with a tentative D call TRBD1 (6 bases). V lost 3 bases, J lost 1 base, and 9 bases lay in between. The CDR3 totals 15 residues. Germline CDR1 SGHTA, CDR2 FQGNSA. The CDR3 sequence is CASSFDRRNTGELFF. In nucleotides, the CDR3 is TGTGCCAGCAGCTTTGACAGGAGGAACACCGGGGAGCTGTTTTTT.

The V call is TRBV19, the J call TRBJ2-1, with 7 bases identical to TRBD2. CDR3 length: 15 amino acids. The germline V gene has CDR1 LNHDA and CDR2 SQIVND (reference sequence). The V and J ends lost 3 bases and 1 base, in that order; junction bases with no gene match: 3. The CDR3 sequence: CASSMSGVSYNEQFF. The CDR3 bases are TGTGCCAGTAGTATGAGCGGGGTATCCTACAATGAGCAGTTCTTC.

The chain couples TRBV11-2 to TRBJ2-2; 11 nucleotides line up with TRBD2. The CDR3 runs to 17 residues. The V segment lost 5 bases and the J segment 1 base; nucleotides outside the gene matches: 6. In germline, CDR1 is SGHAT, CDR2 FQNNGV. The DNA of the CDR3 is TGTGCCAGCAGCGACCCGGGACTAGCGGAGAACACCGGGGAGCTGTTTTTT. Its protein is CASSDPGLAENTGELFF.

The chain links TRBV11-2 to TRBJ2-5; possible D gene TRBD2, 5 bases. The CDR3 totals 15 residues. V lost 2 bases and J 5 bases, leaving 15 bases between the germline ends. In germline, CDR1 is SGHAT, CDR2 FQNNGV. The CDR3 DNA follows: TGTGCCAGCAGCTTACCCCAGGCCACGGGGGAGACCCAGTACTTC. It yields the protein CASSLPQATGETQYF.

The V gene is TRBV18, the J gene TRBJ2-7; 7 bases agree with TRBD1. The CDR3 has 14 amino acids. V was clipped by 6 bases and J by 5 bases; unmatched bases: 10. Germline lookup yields CDR1 KGHSH and CDR2 LQKENI. Written as DNA, the CDR3 is TGTGCCAGCTCGCCCGGACAGGTCCCCCACGAGCAGTACTTC. Translating it yields CASSPGQVPHEQYF.

The rearrangement links TRBV5-6 to TRBJ2-7; possibly TRBD1 for D (6 bases). With 0 bases removed from V and 0 bases from J, the gap between germline ends came to 10 bases. CDR1 SGHDT and CDR2 YYEEEE come from the germline V gene. The CDR3 covers 15 residues. CDR3 loop: CASSLVGQNSYEQYF. CDR3 bases: TGTGCCAGCAGCTTGGTAGGACAGAACTCCTACGAGCAGTACTTC.

The rearrangement joins TRBV23-1 to TRBJ1-1, with D possibly being TRBD1 (5 bases). TRBV23-1 is flagged as an ORF with uncertain function. The CDR3 is made up of 14 amino acids. V gave up 3 bases and J gave up 4 bases, with 12 bases separating them. DNA of the CDR3: TGCGCCAGCAGTCACGGGGGTGAGGGCACTGAAGCTTTCTTT. Its translation: CASSHGGEGTEAFF.

The chain couples TRBV19 to TRBJ2-5, with 7 bases fitting TRBD1. Trimming at V came to 6 bases and at J to 4 bases, leaving 5 bases not matched to a gene. The CDR3 contains 13 residues. The germline gives CDR1 LNHDA, CDR2 SQIVND (reference sequence). CDR3 loop: CASRTGARETQYF. The CDR3 DNA follows: TGTGCCAGTAGAACAGGGGCGAGAGAGACCCAGTACTTC. Full variable domain (outside the CDR3, taken from reference TRBV19 and TRBJ2-5): DGGITQSPKYLFRKEGQNVTLSCEQNLNHDAMYWYRQDPGQGLRLIYYSQIVNDFQKGDIAEGYSVSREKKESFPLTVTSAQKNPTAFYLCASRTGARETQYFGPGTRLLVL.

This sequence joins TRBV11-3 and TRBJ2-3, with 7 bases identical to TRBD1. This CDR3 comprises 14 residues. J was trimmed by 6 bases and V by 5 bases; bases with no gene match: 8. Looked up from germline, CDR1 is SGHNT and CDR2 is YENEEA. In DNA, the CDR3 is TGTGCCAGCAGCCAGACAGGGTCCCTCGATACGCAGTATTTT. This translates into CASSQTGSLDTQYF.

The V call is TRBV19, the J call TRBJ2-3; D call uncertain. V was trimmed by 4 bases and J by 6 bases, leaving 11 bases between them. The CDR3 has 13 residues. Germline CDR1 reads LNHDA; CDR2 reads SQIVND (reference sequence). The CDR3 nucleotides are TGTGCCAGTAGTAATCTCCCCGGGGATACGCAGTATTTT. As protein: CASSNLPGDTQYF.

This sequence joins TRBV5-1 and TRBJ2-3; TRBD2 agrees at 10 bases. Per germline, CDR1 SGHRS and CDR2 YFSETQ. The CDR3 is 18 amino acids. Germline trimming cut 5 bases from V and 6 bases from J; bases unmatched to any gene: 18. CDR3 residues: CASSPVFDLAGVRDTQYF. The DNA of the CDR3 is TGCGCCAGCAGTCCAGTGTTCGACCTAGCGGGAGTTAGGGATACGCAGTATTTT.

This chain uses TRBV19 with TRBJ2-7; D unclear. The CDR3 contains 15 residues. V lost 1 base and J lost 0, with 10 bases in between. CDR1 is LNHDA, CDR2 SQIVND, per germline (reference sequence). CDR3 residues: CASSIGQLGSYEQYF. Written as DNA, the CDR3 is TGTGCCAGTAGTATAGGGCAGCTAGGCTCCTACGAGCAGTACTTC. The full variable domain, rest sourced from reference TRBV19 and TRBJ2-7, is DGGITQSPKYLFRKEGQNVTLSCEQNLNHDAMYWYRQDPGQGLRLIYYSQIVNDFQKGDIAEGYSVSREKKESFPLTVTSAQKNPTAFYLCASSIGQLGSYEQYFGPGTRLTVT.

The chain joins TRBV19 to TRBJ2-2; possibly TRBD2 for D (6 bases). CDR1 is LNHDA and CDR2 is SQIVND in the germline V gene (reference sequence). The CDR3 has 15 residues. Trimming pared 6 bases from V and 0 bases from J, leaving 11 bases between. CDR3 region: CASRFGGSNTGELFF. CDR3 sequence (DNA): TGTGCCAGTAGATTCGGAGGGTCGAACACCGGGGAGCTGTTTTTT.

This clone has a single count. The chain employs TRBV5-1 and TRBJ2-1; TRBD2 aligns across 7 bases. The CDR3 has 15 residues. Trimming cost V 0 bases and J 7 bases; bases outside gene matches: 7. Germline V gene data show CDR1 as SGHRS and CDR2 as YFSETQ. This CDR3 reads CASSLASSGRNEQFF. Here the CDR3 DNA reads TGCGCCAGCAGCTTGGCTTCTAGCGGTCGAAATGAGCAGTTCTTC. The entire variable domain, with the rest obtained from reference TRBV5-1 and TRBJ2-1, is as follows: KAGVTQTPRYLIKTRGQQVTLSCSPISGHRSVSWYQQTPGQGLQFLFEYFSETQRNKGNFPGRFSGRQFSNSRSEMNVSTLELGDSALYLCASSLASSGRNEQFFGPGTRLTVL.

This rearrangement joins TRBV3-1 (or the pseudogene TRBV3-2) to TRBJ2-1; D not resolved. CDR3 length: 16 amino acids. Trimming removed 1 base from V and 0 bases from J, with 10 bases in between. Germline-derived CDR1 and CDR2 are LGHDT and YNNKEL (reference sequence). The CDR3, as DNA: TGTGCCAGCAGCCAAGCGACCCCGGGCTCCTACAATGAGCAGTTCTTC. This translates into CASSQATPGSYNEQFF.

The rearrangement joins TRBV2 to TRBJ2-7; TRBD1 aligns across 7 bases. The CDR3 sequence is 14 residues long. The V gene's germline CDR1 is SNHLY and CDR2 FYNNEI. The J segment lost 2 bases and the V segment lost 7 bases, leaving 8 bases of the junction unmatched. The CDR3: CASKGQARTYEQYF. The DNA of the CDR3 is TGTGCCAGCAAAGGACAGGCACGAACCTACGAGCAGTACTTC.

This clone was seen a single time. The chain carries TRBV19 and TRBJ2-1; 7 positions match TRBD2. This CDR3 contains 14 residues. J was trimmed by 1 base and V by 3 bases; bases with no gene match: 0. In germline, CDR1 is LNHDA, CDR2 SQIVND (reference sequence). CDR3 residues: CASSIGGSYNEQFF. The CDR3 bases are TGTGCCAGTAGTATCGGGGGGTCCTACAATGAGCAGTTCTTC. Together with reference TRBV19 and TRBJ2-1, the CDR3 gives the full variable domain: DGGITQSPKYLFRKEGQNVTLSCEQNLNHDAMYWYRQDPGQGLRLIYYSQIVNDFQKGDIAEGYSVSREKKESFPLTVTSAQKNPTAFYLCASSIGGSYNEQFFGPGTRLTVL.

This clone was observed a single time. This rearrangement joins TRBV12-3 or TRBV12-4 to TRBJ2-1; D ambiguous. Trimming cost V 7 bases and J 9 bases, with 10 bases left between them. This CDR3 region has 11 residues. The CDR3 DNA follows: TGTGCCAGCACTTATTCAGGTGAGCAGTTCTTC. As protein: CASTYSGEQFF.